The 5 T cell receptor beta chains below come from one sample, sequenced in a study of blood T cell repertoires in COVID-19. Libraries were prepared by immunoSEQ multiplex PCR; TCRdb keeps only in-frame clonotypes and omits some of them. The repertoire has tens of thousands of clones, 80% to 90% of them found once; the top ten carry 1.4%. Sequenced input: peripheral blood. The origin of the receptors is a woman in her fifties or sixties with acute or convalescent COVID-19.

This clone appeared a single time. This CDR3 is CATSTEVNTEAFF. The CDR3 DNA reads as TGCGCCACTTCGACAGAAGTCAACACTGAAGCTTTCTTT. The gene calls are TRBV4-1 and TRBJ1-1, with D perhaps matching TRBD1 (5 bases). Germline lookup yields CDR1 MGHRA and CDR2 YSYEKL. The CDR3 extends over 13 amino acids. Trimming removed 10 bases from V and 2 bases from J, with 14 bases in between.

The chain carries TRBV28 and TRBJ1-4; 10 bases fit TRBD1. This CDR3 has 16 amino acids. The germline V gene has CDR1 MDHEN and CDR2 SYDVKM. Trimming removed 3 bases from V and 11 bases from J; junction bases left unmatched: 12. The CDR3 coding sequence is TGTGCCAGCAGTTTGTCTATCCCGGGACAGGGGTACAAACTGTTTTTT. It specifies CASSLSIPGQGYKLFF.

This chain connects TRBV27 to TRBJ1-5; TRBD1 matches at 8 bases. Unmatched junction bases numbered 8, after V lost 5 bases and J lost 5 bases. Germline CDR1 MNHEY, CDR2 SMNVEV (reference sequence). This CDR3 is built from 15 residues. This CDR3 reads CASSLDRGSHQPQHF. The CDR3 DNA is TGTGCCAGCAGTCTCGACAGGGGTAGTCATCAGCCCCAGCATTTT.

The table lists this clone with a few counts. The chain employs TRBV7-8 and TRBJ2-7; TRBD2 agrees at 11 bases. Trimming took 4 bases from V and 2 from J; bases not matched to a gene: 4. The CDR3 is 15 residues long. Germline CDR1 and CDR2: SGHVS and FQNEAQ. The CDR3 nucleotides are TGTGCCAGCAGCTCGACTAGCGGGGTACCCTACGAGCAGTACTTC. Translated: CASSSTSGVPYEQYF.

This rearrangement joins TRBV11-2 to TRBJ1-2; weak D call: TRBD1 (5 bases). The V gene lost 3 bases and the J gene lost 8 bases, with 10 bases spanning the gap. The CDR3 sequence is 12 residues long. Germline-derived CDR1 and CDR2 are SGHAT and FQNNGV. The CDR3 bases are TGTGCCAGCAGCTTTCAGGGTTCCGGCTACACCTTC. Translation gives CASSFQGSGYTF.